Following are 16 T cell receptor beta chains from one sample sequenced in a study of T cell responses to AZD1222 COVID-19 vaccine. TCRdb's table, derived via immunoSEQ multiplex PCR, lists solely in-frame clones and lacks some. Here the sample spans over 100,000 clones, about 91% being singletons. Sequencing was performed on peripheral blood, taken on day 0 of AZD1222 vaccination. These receptors originate from an adult in good health.

The chain links TRBV6-1 to TRBJ1-3; D is ambiguous. CDR3 length: 14 residues. Looked up from germline, CDR1 is MNHNS and CDR2 is SASEGT. Deletions cut 6 bases from V and 4 bases from J, with 13 bases between. The CDR3 here is CASSQQSQGNTIYF. In nucleotides, the CDR3 is TGTGCCAGCAGCCAACAGTCCCAAGGAAACACCATATATTTT.

The chain employs TRBV6-1 and TRBJ2-1; 7 bases are a match to TRBD1. Germline lookup yields CDR1 MNHNS and CDR2 SASEGT. The J segment lost 0 bases and the V segment lost 0 bases, leaving 2 bases of the junction unmatched. CDR3 length equals 16 residues. DNA of the CDR3: TGTGCCAGCAGTGAAGCGACAGGGAGCTCCTACAATGAGCAGTTCTTC. Residues: CASSEATGSSYNEQFF.

The J gene is TRBJ2-5, the V gene TRBV3-1 (or the pseudogene TRBV3-2); D is perhaps TRBD1 or TRBD2 (5 bases each). V lost 4 bases and J 5 bases, leaving 11 bases between the germline ends. Germline loops: CDR1 LGHDT, CDR2 YNNKEL (reference sequence). There are 13 residues in the CDR3. CDR3 coding DNA: TGTGCCAGCAGCCCCAGGGACCCGGAGACCCAGTACTTC. Protein product: CASSPRDPETQYF.

The chain combines TRBV27 with TRBJ1-1; D call uncertain. Germline V lookup: CDR1 MNHEY, CDR2 SMNVEV (reference sequence). The V end was cut by 5 bases, the J end by 2 bases, with 9 bases between. The CDR3 has 13 amino acids. In DNA form, the CDR3 reads TGTGCCAGCAGTATCCACAGAAACACTGAAGCTTTCTTT. Translating it yields CASSIHRNTEAFF.

CDR3 in amino acids: CASSEGRSGAFF. The CDR3 DNA reads TGTGCCAGCAGTGAAGGAAGGAGTGGAGCTTTCTTT. The chain carries TRBV6-1 and TRBJ1-1; no clear D. Trimming removed 1 base at V and 10 bases at J, with 10 bases between. The CDR3 is 12 residues long. CDR1 and CDR2 from the germline V gene are MNHNS and SASEGT.

V and J are TRBV29-1 and TRBJ2-7, with 9 bases identical to TRBD1. V shed 5 bases, J shed 3 bases, and the junction held 8 bases outside the gene matches. The germline V gene has CDR1 SQVTM and CDR2 ANQGSEA. This CDR3 has 14 residues. The DNA for the CDR3 is TGCAGCGTTTACTTACAGGGGGCTGACTACGAGCAGTACTTC. It specifies CSVYLQGADYEQYF.

The chain is built from TRBV2 and TRBJ1-5; D ambiguous. This CDR3 contains 15 residues. V lost 3 bases and J lost 4, with 13 bases in between. Germline-derived CDR1 and CDR2 are SNHLY and FYNNEI. CDR3 sequence: CASSDVAGGNQPQHF. In DNA form, the CDR3 reads TGTGCCAGCAGTGACGTGGCAGGAGGAAATCAGCCCCAGCATTTT.

V gene TRBV6-2 or TRBV6-3 combines with J gene TRBJ2-1; 9 nucleotides line up with TRBD2. In germline, CDR1 is MNHEY, CDR2 SVGEGT. The CDR3 length is 15 residues. The ends lost 4 bases at V and 4 bases at J; junction bases unmatched: 5. This CDR3 reads CASSSAGGPYNEQFF. Here the CDR3 DNA reads TGTGCCAGCAGTTCTGCGGGGGGGCCGTACAATGAGCAGTTCTTC.

This chain uses TRBV18 with TRBJ1-6, with 7 nucleotides matching TRBD1. The CDR3 contains 15 residues. J gave up 7 bases and V 1 base, and 4 bases lay outside the gene matches. Per germline, CDR1 KGHSH and CDR2 LQKENI. The CDR3 reads CASSPRGTENSPLHF. The DNA of the CDR3 is TGTGCCAGCTCACCACGAGGGACAGAAAATTCACCCCTCCACTTT.

This rearrangement joins TRBV19 to TRBJ2-3, with a weak D call TRBD2 (7 bases). Looked up from germline, CDR1 is LNHDA and CDR2 is SQIVND (reference sequence). The CDR3 is 17 residues long. Trimming pared 7 bases from V and 3 bases from J, leaving 23 bases between. The CDR3 loop reads CASTPWRRGGGTDTQYF. The CDR3 nucleotides are TGTGCCAGTACCCCCTGGAGACGGGGAGGGGGGACAGATACGCAGTATTTT.

This chain connects TRBV6-5 to TRBJ2-3; perhaps TRBD1 as D (6 bases). The CDR3 has 13 residues. V lost 10 bases and J 1 base, leaving 12 bases between the germline ends. Per the germline V gene, CDR1 is MNHEY and CDR2 is SVGAGI. In DNA, the CDR3 is TGTGCCACCGGACAGTTCCGCACAGATACGCAGTATTTT. The encoded protein is CATGQFRTDTQYF.

The chain employs TRBV4-1 and TRBJ1-1; 10 bases are a match to TRBD1. Germline lookup yields CDR1 MGHRA and CDR2 YSYEKL. V shed 2 bases, J shed 1 base, and the junction held 10 bases outside the gene matches. The CDR3 runs to 18 residues. The CDR3 reads CASSQISGTGVTNTEAFF. CDR3 nucleotides: TGCGCCAGCAGCCAAATCAGCGGGACAGGGGTTACGAACACTGAAGCTTTCTTT.

This clone showed up just once. The chain is built from TRBV4-3 and TRBJ1-5; D not certain. This CDR3 region has 18 residues. The V and J ends lost 0 bases and 2 bases respectively, with 17 bases between them. In germline, CDR1 is LGHNA, CDR2 YSLEER. This chain's CDR3 is CASSQDLLGRRGNQPQHF. The CDR3 nucleotides read TGCGCCAGCAGCCAAGATCTTCTCGGCCGTAGGGGCAATCAGCCCCAGCATTTT.

The chain recombines TRBV5-6 with TRBJ2-1; 7 bases are a match to TRBD2. This CDR3 spans 16 amino acids. Per the germline V gene, CDR1 is SGHDT and CDR2 is YYEEEE. V lost 1 base and J lost 0; bases outside the gene matches: 4. CDR3 sequence reads: CASSLLAVSSYNEQFF. CDR3 bases: TGTGCCAGCAGCTTGCTAGCGGTGAGCTCCTACAATGAGCAGTTCTTC.

V and J are TRBV2 and TRBJ1-1; 7 positions agree with TRBD1. V shed 4 bases, J shed 9 bases, and the junction held 17 bases outside the gene matches. CDR3 size: 16 residues. Germline V gene lookup returns CDR1 SNHLY and CDR2 FYNNEI. The CDR3 sequence: CASSVFPPQGSTKAFF. The CDR3 coding sequence is TGTGCCAGCAGTGTCTTCCCCCCACAGGGGTCTACTAAAGCTTTCTTT.

J is TRBJ1-5 and V is TRBV5-6; D gene unclear. Germline V gene lookup returns CDR1 SGHDT and CDR2 YYEEEE. CDR3 size: 15 residues. The V end was cut by 4 bases, the J end by 2 bases, with 13 bases between. CDR3 amino acids: CASSRLDGGNQPQHF. CDR3 coding DNA: TGTGCCAGCAGCCGCCTCGATGGGGGCAATCAGCCCCAGCATTTT.